This T cell receptor beta chain is drawn from a study of blood T cell repertoires in COVID-19. About the study: PBMCs, B-cell-depleted T cells, or T cells provided the cDNA or gDNA that made up the material.

V was clipped by 0 bases and J by 6 bases; unmatched bases: 11. Germline-derived CDR1 and CDR2 are SGHRS and YFSETQ. The length of the CDR3 is 16 residues. The table came from immunoSEQ multiplex PCR; TCRdb's copy has only in-frame clones and leaves some out. The profile shows 200,000 to 300,000 clones, about 89% of them singletons. The sequencing input was peripheral blood. The sequence was obtained from a woman aged 55-70 years who had recovered from COVID-19. The chain links TRBV5-1 to TRBJ1-2; 7 bases align to TRBD1. CDR3 region: CASSLALLPTGDGYTF. The CDR3, as DNA: TGCGCCAGCAGCTTGGCCTTGCTCCCCACAGGGGATGGCTACACCTTC.